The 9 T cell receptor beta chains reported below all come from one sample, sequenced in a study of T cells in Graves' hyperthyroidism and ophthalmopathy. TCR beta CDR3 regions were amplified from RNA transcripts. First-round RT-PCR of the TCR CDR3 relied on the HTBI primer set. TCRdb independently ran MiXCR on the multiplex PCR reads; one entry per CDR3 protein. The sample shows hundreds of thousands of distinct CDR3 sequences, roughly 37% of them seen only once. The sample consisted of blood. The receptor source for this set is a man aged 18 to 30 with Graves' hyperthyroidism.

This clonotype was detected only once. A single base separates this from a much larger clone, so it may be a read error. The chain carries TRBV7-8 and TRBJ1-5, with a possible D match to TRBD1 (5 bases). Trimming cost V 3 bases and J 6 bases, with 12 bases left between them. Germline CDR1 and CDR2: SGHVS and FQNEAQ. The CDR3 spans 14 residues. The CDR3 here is CASSFRDLSQPQHF. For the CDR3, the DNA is TGTGCCAGCAGCTTTCGGGACCTCAGTCAGCCCCAGCATTTT. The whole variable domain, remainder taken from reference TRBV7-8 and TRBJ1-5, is GAGVSQSPRYKVAKRGQDVALRCDPISGHVSLFWYQQALGQGPEFLTYFQNEAQLDKSGLPSDRFFAERPEGSVSTLKIQRTQQEDSAVYLCASSFRDLSQPQHFGDGTRLSIL.

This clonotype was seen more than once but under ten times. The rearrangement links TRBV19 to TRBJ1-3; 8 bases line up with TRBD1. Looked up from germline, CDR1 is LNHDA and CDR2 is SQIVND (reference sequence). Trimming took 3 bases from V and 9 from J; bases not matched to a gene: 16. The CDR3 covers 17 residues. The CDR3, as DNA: TGTGCCAGTAGTATTTACGGCGGGACAGGTCCGGCGGGCACCATATATTTT. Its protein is CASSIYGGTGPAGTIYF.

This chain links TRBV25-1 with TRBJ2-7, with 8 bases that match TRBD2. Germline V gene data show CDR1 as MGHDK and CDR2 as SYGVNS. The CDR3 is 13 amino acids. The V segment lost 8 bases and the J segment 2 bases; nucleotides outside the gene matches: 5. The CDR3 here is CASLLAGPYEQYF. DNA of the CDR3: TGTGCCAGCTTGCTAGCGGGTCCCTACGAGCAGTACTTC.

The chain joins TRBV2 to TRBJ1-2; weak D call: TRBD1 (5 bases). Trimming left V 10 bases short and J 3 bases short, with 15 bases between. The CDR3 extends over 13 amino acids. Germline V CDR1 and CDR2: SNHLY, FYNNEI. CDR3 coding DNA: TGTGCCACCAGGGTGTACAGTGACTATGGCTACACCTTC. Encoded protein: CATRVYSDYGYTF.

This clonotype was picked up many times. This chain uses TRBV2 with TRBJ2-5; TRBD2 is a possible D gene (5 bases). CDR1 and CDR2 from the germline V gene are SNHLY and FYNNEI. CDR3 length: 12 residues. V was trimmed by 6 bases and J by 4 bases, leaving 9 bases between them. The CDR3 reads CASRDRGETQYF. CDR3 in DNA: TGTGCCAGCAGGGACCGGGGAGAGACCCAGTACTTC.

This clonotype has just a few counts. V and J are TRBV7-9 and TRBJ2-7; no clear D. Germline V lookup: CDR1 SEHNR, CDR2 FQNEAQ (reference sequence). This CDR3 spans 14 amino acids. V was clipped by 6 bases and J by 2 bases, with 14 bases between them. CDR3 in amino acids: CASSQTYHPYEQYF. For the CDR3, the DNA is TGTGCCAGCAGTCAGACGTACCATCCCTACGAGCAGTACTTC. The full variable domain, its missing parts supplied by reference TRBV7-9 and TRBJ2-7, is DTGVSQNPRHKITKRGQNVTFRCDPISEHNRLYWYRQTLGQGPEFLTYFQNEAQLEKSRLLSDRFSAERPKGSFSTLEIQRTEQGDSAMYLCASSQTYHPYEQYFGPGTRLTVT.

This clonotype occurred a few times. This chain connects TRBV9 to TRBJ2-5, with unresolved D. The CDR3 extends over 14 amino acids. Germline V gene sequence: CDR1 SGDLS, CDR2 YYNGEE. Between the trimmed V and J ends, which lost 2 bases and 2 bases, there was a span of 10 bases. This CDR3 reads CASSVPDGQETQYF. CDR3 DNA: TGTGCCAGCAGCGTCCCGGACGGTCAAGAGACCCAGTACTTC.

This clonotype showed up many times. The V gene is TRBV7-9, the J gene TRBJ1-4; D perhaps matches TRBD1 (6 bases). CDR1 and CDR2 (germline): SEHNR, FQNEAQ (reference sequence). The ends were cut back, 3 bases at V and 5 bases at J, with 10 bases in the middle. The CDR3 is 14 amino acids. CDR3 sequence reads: CASSLTGLNEKLFF. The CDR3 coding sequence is TGTGCCAGCAGCTTGACAGGATTGAATGAAAAACTGTTTTTT.

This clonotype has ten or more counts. CDR3 in DNA: TGCAGTGCCGGGGGTGCTCTACAGCCCCAGCATTTT. This sequence encodes CSAGGALQPQHF. The chain recombines TRBV20-1 with TRBJ1-5; D might be TRBD1 (5 bases). CDR1 and CDR2 (germline): DFQATT, SNEGSKA (reference sequence). V was cut by 6 bases and J by 7 bases, with 13 bases left in between. This CDR3 has 12 residues.